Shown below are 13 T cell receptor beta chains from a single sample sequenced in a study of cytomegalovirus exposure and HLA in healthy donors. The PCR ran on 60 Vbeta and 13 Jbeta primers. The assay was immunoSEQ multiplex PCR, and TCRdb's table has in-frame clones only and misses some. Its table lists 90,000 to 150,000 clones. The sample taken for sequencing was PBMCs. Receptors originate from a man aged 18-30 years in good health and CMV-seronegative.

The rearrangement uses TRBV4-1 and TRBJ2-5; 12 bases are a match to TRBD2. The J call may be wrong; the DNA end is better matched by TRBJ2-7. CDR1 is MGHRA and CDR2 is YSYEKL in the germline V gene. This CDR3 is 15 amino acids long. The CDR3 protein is CASSQGLAGSYEQYF. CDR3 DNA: TGCGCCAGCAGCCAGGGACTAGCGGGCTCCTACGAGCAGTACTTC.

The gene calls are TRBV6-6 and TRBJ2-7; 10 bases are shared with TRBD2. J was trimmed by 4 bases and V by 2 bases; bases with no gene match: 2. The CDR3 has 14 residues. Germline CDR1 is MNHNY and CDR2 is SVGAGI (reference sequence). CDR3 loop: CASSYKREGYEQYF. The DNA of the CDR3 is TGTGCCAGCAGTTACAAGCGGGAGGGATACGAGCAGTACTTC.

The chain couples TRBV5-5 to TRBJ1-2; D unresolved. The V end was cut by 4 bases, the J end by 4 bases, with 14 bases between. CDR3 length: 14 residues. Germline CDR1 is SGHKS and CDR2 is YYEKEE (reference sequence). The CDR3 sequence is CASSPNGEGYGYTF. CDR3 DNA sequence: TGTGCCAGCAGCCCCAATGGAGAGGGCTATGGCTACACCTTC. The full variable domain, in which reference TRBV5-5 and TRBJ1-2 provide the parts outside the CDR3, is DAGVTQSPTHLIKTRGQQVTLRCSPISGHKSVSWYQQVLGQGPQFIFQYYEKEERGRGNFPDRFSARQFPNYSSELNVNALLLGDSALYLCASSPNGEGYGYTFGSGTRLTVV.

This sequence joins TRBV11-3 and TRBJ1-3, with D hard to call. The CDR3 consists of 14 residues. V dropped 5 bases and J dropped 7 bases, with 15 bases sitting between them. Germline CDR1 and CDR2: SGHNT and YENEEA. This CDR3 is CASSQDGGRNTIYF. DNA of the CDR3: TGTGCCAGCAGCCAGGACGGCGGGAGGAACACCATATATTTT.

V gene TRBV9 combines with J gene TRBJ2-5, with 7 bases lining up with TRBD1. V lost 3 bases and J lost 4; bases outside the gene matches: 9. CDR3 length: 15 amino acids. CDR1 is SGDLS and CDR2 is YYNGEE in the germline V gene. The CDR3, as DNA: TGTGCCAGCAGCGCCGGACGGGACAGTATAGAGACCCAGTACTTC. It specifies CASSAGRDSIETQYF. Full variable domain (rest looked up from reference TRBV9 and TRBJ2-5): DSGVTQTPKHLITATGQRVTLRCSPRSGDLSVYWYQQSLDQGLQFLIQYYNGEERAKGNILERFSAQQFPDLHSELNLSSLELGDSALYFCASSAGRDSIETQYFGPGTRLLVL.

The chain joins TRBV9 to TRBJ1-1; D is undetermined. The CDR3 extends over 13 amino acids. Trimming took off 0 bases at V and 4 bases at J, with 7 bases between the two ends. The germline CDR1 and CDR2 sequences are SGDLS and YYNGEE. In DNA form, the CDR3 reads TGTGCCAGCAGCGTAGAACTGAGCACTGAAGCTTTCTTT. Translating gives CASSVELSTEAFF.

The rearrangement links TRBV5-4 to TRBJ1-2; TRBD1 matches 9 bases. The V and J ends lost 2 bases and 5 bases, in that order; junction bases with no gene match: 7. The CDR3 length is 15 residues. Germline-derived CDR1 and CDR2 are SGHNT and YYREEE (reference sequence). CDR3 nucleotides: TGTGCCAGCAGCTTAAAAACAGGGGGCGTGTATGGCTACACCTTC. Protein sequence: CASSLKTGGVYGYTF.

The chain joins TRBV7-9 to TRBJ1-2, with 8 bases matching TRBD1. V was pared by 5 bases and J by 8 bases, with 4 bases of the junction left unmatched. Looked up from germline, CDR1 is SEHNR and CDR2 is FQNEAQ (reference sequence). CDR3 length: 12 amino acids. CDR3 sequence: CASSPGTGGYTF. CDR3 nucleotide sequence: TGTGCCAGCAGCCCTGGGACAGGAGGCTACACCTTC. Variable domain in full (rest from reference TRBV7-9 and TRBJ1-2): DTGVSQNPRHKITKRGQNVTFRCDPISEHNRLYWYRQTLGQGPEFLTYFQNEAQLEKSRLLSDRFSAERPKGSFSTLEIQRTEQGDSAMYLCASSPGTGGYTFGSGTRLTVV.

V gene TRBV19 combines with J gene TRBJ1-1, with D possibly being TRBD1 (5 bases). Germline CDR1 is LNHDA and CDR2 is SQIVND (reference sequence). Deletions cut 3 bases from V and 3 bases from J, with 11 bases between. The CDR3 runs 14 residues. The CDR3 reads CASSMEGVDTEAFF. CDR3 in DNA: TGTGCCAGTAGTATGGAAGGGGTGGACACTGAAGCTTTCTTT.

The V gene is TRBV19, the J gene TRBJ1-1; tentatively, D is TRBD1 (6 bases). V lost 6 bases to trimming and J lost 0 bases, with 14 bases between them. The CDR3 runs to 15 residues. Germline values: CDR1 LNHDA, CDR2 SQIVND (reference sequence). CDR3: CASRVTDSMNTEAFF. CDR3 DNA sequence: TGTGCCAGTAGAGTTACGGACAGCATGAACACTGAAGCTTTCTTT.

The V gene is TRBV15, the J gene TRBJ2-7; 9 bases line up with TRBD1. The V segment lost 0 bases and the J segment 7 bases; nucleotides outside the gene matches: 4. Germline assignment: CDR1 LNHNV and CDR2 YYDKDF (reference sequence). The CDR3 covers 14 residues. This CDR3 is CATSREQGAREQYF. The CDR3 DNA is TGTGCCACCAGCAGAGAACAGGGGGCGAGAGAGCAGTACTTC.

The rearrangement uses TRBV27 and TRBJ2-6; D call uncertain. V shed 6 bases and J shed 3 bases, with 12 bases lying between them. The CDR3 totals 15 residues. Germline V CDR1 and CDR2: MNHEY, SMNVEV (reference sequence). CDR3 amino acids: CASSPTLSGANVLTF. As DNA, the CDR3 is TGTGCCAGCAGCCCTACTCTTAGTGGGGCCAACGTCCTGACTTTC.

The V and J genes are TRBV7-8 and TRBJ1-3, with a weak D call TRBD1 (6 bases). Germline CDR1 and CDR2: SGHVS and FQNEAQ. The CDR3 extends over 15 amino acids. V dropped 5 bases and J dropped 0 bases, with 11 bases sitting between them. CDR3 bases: TGTGCCAGCAGCCGGGACACCAGCTCTGGAAACACCATATATTTT. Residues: CASSRDTSSGNTIYF.